This TCR beta chain was recorded in a study of PD-L1 blockade in urothelial cancer. Assay: immunoSEQ multiplex PCR; the TCRdb copy retains only in-frame clones and omits some. This table holds around 80,000 clones, around 93% found once. Time point reported: peripheral blood 6 weeks after treatment start. V shed 0 bases and J shed 7 bases, with 8 bases lying between them. Germline assignment: CDR1 SGDLS and CDR2 YYNGEE. This CDR3 spans 12 amino acids. Specimen: PBMCs, collected around atezolizumab (anti-PD-L1) treatment. The source is a woman aged 80 or over with urothelial cancer. The chain couples TRBV9 to TRBJ2-7; a possible D gene is TRBD2 (5 bases). The CDR3 DNA is TGTGCCAGCAGCGTAGGGGCGGGTGAGCAGTACTTC. Translated: CASSVGAGEQYF.